These 9 T cell receptor beta chains share one sample of origin, sequenced in a study of blood T cell repertoires in COVID-19. Profiled with immunoSEQ multiplex PCR; TCRdb holds only in-frame clones, not every one. The table lists roughly 300,000 clones, 89% of them singletons, with around 1.9% in the top ten. Sequences were obtained from peripheral blood. These receptors were taken from a woman aged 25 to 39 with COVID-19, enrolled during active disease.

As concerns this clone: A read error may produce the germline difference seen at one junction end. The chain joins TRBV6-6 to TRBJ1-1; D is uncertain. Germline V gives CDR1 MNHNY, CDR2 SVGAGI (reference sequence). The CDR3 is made up of 13 amino acids. The CDR3 spells CASTYGPNTEAFF. CDR3 bases: TGTGCCAGCACTTACGGGCCGAACACTGAAGCTTTCTTT.

The gene calls are TRBV7-9 and TRBJ2-1; 8 bases are shared with TRBD1. With 2 bases clipped from V and 0 bases from J, the junction kept 6 bases outside the gene matches. The CDR3 has 17 amino acids. Germline V gives CDR1 SEHNR, CDR2 FQNEAQ (reference sequence). CDR3 sequence: CASSLHTGGPSYNEQFF. The CDR3 DNA reads TGTGCCAGCAGCTTACATACAGGGGGGCCCTCCTACAATGAGCAGTTCTTC.

This clone was found many times. J is TRBJ2-3 and V is TRBV2; maybe TRBD1 (6 bases). The V gene's germline CDR1 is SNHLY and CDR2 FYNNEI. V lost 10 bases, J lost 4 bases, and 9 bases lay in between. CDR3 length equals 11 residues. CDR3 in amino acids: CANGQSDTQYF. The CDR3 DNA reads TGTGCCAACGGACAGTCAGATACGCAGTATTTT.

V is TRBV19 and J is TRBJ1-5; possible D gene TRBD1, 6 bases. Deletions cut 4 bases from V and 3 bases from J, with 10 bases between. Germline values: CDR1 LNHDA, CDR2 SQIVND (reference sequence). CDR3 length: 14 amino acids. Here the CDR3 reads CASSRGQLNQPQHF. CDR3 coding DNA: TGTGCCAGTAGTAGAGGACAGCTCAATCAGCCCCAGCATTTT.

The chain employs TRBV19 and TRBJ2-2; 8 nucleotides align to TRBD1. Germline V gene sequence: CDR1 LNHDA, CDR2 SQIVND (reference sequence). The CDR3 has 15 residues. V lost 7 bases to trimming and J lost 5 bases; unmatched junction nucleotides: 9. The CDR3 loop is CASTGTDRETGELFF. DNA of the CDR3: TGTGCCAGTACCGGCACGGACAGGGAAACCGGGGAGCTGTTTTTT.

The V gene is TRBV7-2, the J gene TRBJ1-2; D gene unclear. V dropped 6 bases and J dropped 4 bases, with 21 bases sitting between them. The germline CDR1 and CDR2 sequences are SGHTA and FQGNSA. This CDR3 has 16 amino acids. The CDR3 region is CASREDSQTQTYGYTF. The CDR3 nucleotides are TGTGCCAGCAGGGAGGACTCCCAGACACAAACCTATGGCTACACCTTC.

The chain joins TRBV3-1 (or the pseudogene TRBV3-2) to TRBJ2-5, with 11 bases identical to TRBD1. V trimming: 7 bases; J trimming: 1 base; junction bases outside the gene matches: 11. The germline V gene has CDR1 LGHDT and CDR2 YNNKEL (reference sequence). CDR3 size: 17 residues. CDR3 amino acids: CASTKFPGQGGQETQYF. The CDR3 region has the DNA TGTGCCAGCACCAAATTTCCGGGACAGGGGGGCCAAGAGACCCAGTACTTC.

CDR3 residues: CASSETGFEAYEQYV. DNA for the CDR3: TGTGCCAGCAGTGAAACAGGCTTCGAGGCCTACGAGCAGTACGTC. The J gene is TRBJ2-7, the V gene TRBV6-1; D possibly corresponds to TRBD1 (5 bases). Trimming took off 2 bases at V and 2 bases at J, with 13 bases between the two ends. Germline V gene data show CDR1 as MNHNS and CDR2 as SASEGT. The CDR3 is 15 amino acids.

CDR3 loop: CAASLSRSEKLFF. In DNA form, the CDR3 reads TGTGCCGCATCTTTATCGAGATCGGAAAAACTGTTTTTT. The chain is built from TRBV6-5 and TRBJ1-4; D remains unclear. The germline V gene encodes CDR1 MNHEY and CDR2 SVGAGI. The length of the CDR3 is 13 residues. Deletions cut 11 bases from V and 8 bases from J, with 18 bases between.